This entry is about one TCR beta chain. No antigen is known for it. Other DNA sequences in this sample translate to the same CDR3. Produced via immunoSEQ multiplex PCR; TCRdb's table is partial and in-frame only. The sample holds more than 95,000 clones, around nine tenths seen once. V shed 4 bases and J 0 bases; nucleotides not matched to a gene: 3. This CDR3 region has 15 residues. In germline, CDR1 is SGHRS, CDR2 YFSETQ. These data originate in a study of T cell responses to AZD1222 COVID-19 vaccine. Study overall: Recipients boosted at about 4 weeks or about 12 weeks are pooled.

Overall study results and limits: Only 6 or 7 individuals given AZD1222 were seropositive at baseline. Donors were mostly white British, more females; clonal diversity possibly underestimated.

The chain employs TRBV5-1 and TRBJ2-2; 7 positions match TRBD1. This TCR came from an adult in good health. The material was peripheral blood, obtained on day 0 of AZD1222 vaccination. CDR3 protein: CASSLGTANTGELFF. The CDR3 region has the DNA TGCGCCAGCAGCCTCGGGACAGCGAACACCGGGGAGCTGTTTTTT. Complete variable domain (other parts from reference TRBV5-1 and TRBJ2-2): KAGVTQTPRYLIKTRGQQVTLSCSPISGHRSVSWYQQTPGQGLQFLFEYFSETQRNKGNFPGRFSGRQFSNSRSEMNVSTLELGDSALYLCASSLGTANTGELFFGEGSRLTVL.